These T cell receptor beta chains were read from a single sample in a study of control samples from healthy donors and cancer patients. Data came from immunoSEQ multiplex PCR; TCRdb stores just in-frame clones and leaves some out. The table records 98,000 or so clones, about 80% of them present only once. What was sequenced was blood. These receptors were collected from a man aged 18 to 29 in good health. CDR3s include the opening cysteine and the closing phenylalanine or tryptophan. D genes are given only for firm matches. Clone size, where shown, is once, few, many, or a class for clones that have expanded.

V,D,size,J,DNA,CDR3
TRBV19,TRBD1,-,TRBJ1-5,TGTGCCAGTAGCGGGACAGGGGGTAGCAATCAGCCCCAGCATTTT,CASSGTGGSNQPQHF
TRBV19,-,-,TRBJ1-3,TGTGCCAGTAGTATCAAGGCAGGCCGGAACTCTGGAAACACCATATATTTT,CASSIKAGRNSGNTIYF
TRBV29-1,-,-,TRBJ2-6,TGCAGCGTTGCGGGACGGTCCTCTGGGGCCAACGTCCTGACTTTC,CSVAGRSSGANVLTF
TRBV5-1,-,-,TRBJ2-3,TGCGCCAGCAGCTTGGCAGAATCAGATACGCAGTATTTT,CASSLAESDTQYF
TRBV30,-,-,TRBJ1-1,TGTGCCTGGAGTGACACGAACACTGAAGCTTTCTTT,CAWSDTNTEAFF
TRBV7-8,TRBD1,-,TRBJ1-2,TGTGCCAGCAGCTTAGAAGTAGGGGGCGATGGCTACACCTTC,CASSLEVGGDGYTF
TRBV2,TRBD1,-,TRBJ2-1,TGTGCCAGCAGCGGACAGGGCTACTACAATGAGCAGTTCTTC,CASSGQGYYNEQFF
TRBV21-1,-,-,TRBJ1-5,TGTGCCAGCAGCCTTAGGTGGCAAAATCAGCCCCAGCATTTT,CASSLRWQNQPQHF
TRBV9,TRBD1,-,TRBJ2-3,TGTGCCAGCAGCTTTAAAACGGACAGGGTAACAGATACGCAGTATTTT,CASSFKTDRVTDTQYF
TRBV5-6,-,-,TRBJ2-2,TGTGCCAGCAGCTTGGCTTCGTTCGCCGGGGAGCTGTTTTTT,CASSLASFAGELFF
TRBV4-1,TRBD1,few,TRBJ1-5,TGCGCCAGCAGCCCAGCCGGGACAGGGGTTTATAGCAATCAGCCCCAGCATTTT,CASSPAGTGVYSNQPQHF
TRBV5-8,TRBD1,-,TRBJ2-2,TGTGCCAGCAGCTTCTACAGGGGTGGAGACACCGGGGAGCTGTTTTTT,CASSFYRGGDTGELFF
TRBV6-1,-,-,TRBJ1-5,TGTGCCAGCAGTGGGGGACGGGGGATATATAGCAATCAGCCCCAGCATTTT,CASSGGRGIYSNQPQHF
TRBV28,-,-,TRBJ2-6,TGTGCCAGCAGTTTAGGGCAGGGTCCAGGCTCTGGGGCCAACGTCCCGACTTTC,CASSLGQGPGSGANVPTF
TRBV19,-,-,TRBJ1-2,TGTGCCAGTAGTATAGAGGGACGGGGATCCTATGGCTACACCTTC,CASSIEGRGSYGYTF
TRBV2,-,-,TRBJ1-1,TGTGCCAGCAGTGGGAGCCTTGAGGCCTGGAAGGAAGCTTTCTTT,CASSGSLEAWKEAFF
TRBV2,TRBD2,once,TRBJ2-3,TGTGCCAGCAGTCGGACTAGCGGGGGTGATAGCACAGATACGCAGTATTTT,CASSRTSGGDSTDTQYF
TRBV30,TRBD2,-,TRBJ2-3,TGTGCCTGGAGAATGGCGGGAGCCACAGATACGCAGTATTTT,CAWRMAGATDTQYF
TRBV7-9,-,-,TRBJ1-1,TGTGCCAGCAGCCTCCCGGGGGAATTAAACACTGAAGCTTTCTTT,CASSLPGELNTEAFF
TRBV11-2,-,once,TRBJ1-6,TGTGCCAGCACCAGGAGGGCTGATAATTCACCCCTCCACTTT,CASTRRADNSPLHF
TRBV7-2,-,once,TRBJ2-1,TGTGCCAGCAGCGCACGCCTATGGGGCACCAATGACAATGAGCAGTTCTTC,CASSARLWGTNDNEQFF
TRBV6-5,-,few,TRBJ1-2,TGTGCCAGCAGTAGCCGGGACAAGGTAGTTTATGGCTACACCTTC,CASSSRDKVVYGYTF
TRBV5-4,TRBD1,few,TRBJ1-2,TGTGCCAGCAGCTCCCCACCCGGGACAGCTAACTATGGCTACACCTTC,CASSSPPGTANYGYTF
TRBV2,TRBD2,-,TRBJ2-3,TGTGCCAGCTCGGTGGGGGGGAGCACAGATACGCAGTATTTT,CASSVGGSTDTQYF
TRBV18,TRBD1,once,TRBJ2-2,TGTGCCAGCTCACCAGGGACAGGCACCGGGGAGCTGTTTTTT,CASSPGTGTGELFF
TRBV4-1,-,-,TRBJ2-1,TGCGCCAGCAGCCGGTTCGGTAGGGTCTCCTACAATGAGCAGTTCTTC,CASSRFGRVSYNEQFF
TRBV6-4,TRBD2,-,TRBJ2-5,TGTGCCAGCAGTGGCGCCGGACTAGTAGGGGAGAAGACCCAGTACTTC,CASSGAGLVGEKTQYF
TRBV27,TRBD1,-,TRBJ1-2,TGTGCCAGCAGTACTTCTGACCCGGGACAGGGGAACTATGGCTACACCTTC,CASSTSDPGQGNYGYTF
TRBV12-3/TRBV12-4,-,-,TRBJ2-1,TGTGCCAGCAGTCAAAACTACAATGAGCAGTTCTTC,CASSQNYNEQFF
TRBV14,-,-,TRBJ1-2,TGTGCCAGCAGCCAAGACACCTTCTATGGCTACACCTTC,CASSQDTFYGYTF
TRBV24-1,-,-,TRBJ2-5,TGTGCCACCAGTGATTTTGATGCGAGGGATGATCAAGAGACCCAGTACTTC,CATSDFDARDDQETQYF
TRBV2,-,-,TRBJ1-1,TGTGCCAGCTGGGACCTGCTCCTGAACACTGAAGCTTTCTTT,CASWDLLLNTEAFF
TRBV27,-,-,TRBJ2-1,TGTGCCAGCAGTTTAATAACTAGCTATATGAATGAGCAGTTCTTC,CASSLITSYMNEQFF
TRBV20-1,-,-,TRBJ1-1,TGCAGTGGGAAGGAACACCGGGCTTTCTTT,CSGKEHRAFF
TRBV12-3/TRBV12-4,TRBD1,-,TRBJ1-2,TGTGCCAGCAGAGCACAGGGGGGCTATGGCTACACCTTC,CASRAQGGYGYTF
TRBV21-1,-,-,TRBJ1-1,TGTGCCAGCAGGGGGTCAGGGGACACTGAAGCTTTCTTT,CASRGSGDTEAFF
TRBV6-4,TRBD2,-,TRBJ2-1,TGTGCCAGCAGTAGGACTAGCGGGGGCTACAATGAGCAGTTCTTC,CASSRTSGGYNEQFF
TRBV7-9,-,few,TRBJ1-5,TGTGCCAGCGGAATTGGGGGGGGTGATCAGCCCCAGCATTTT,CASGIGGGDQPQHF
TRBV11-2,TRBD1,-,TRBJ1-2,TGTGCCAGCAGCCCCGGGACAGCCTATGGCTACACCTTC,CASSPGTAYGYTF
TRBV29-1,TRBD1,-,TRBJ2-5,TGCAGCGCTGGGACAGTCCAAGAGACCCAGTACTTC,CSAGTVQETQYF
TRBV4-1,TRBD1,-,TRBJ1-1,TGCGCCAGCAGCCCCAGGGGACAGGGAGGTACTGAAGCTTTCTTT,CASSPRGQGGTEAFF
TRBV5-5,-,once,TRBJ2-5,TGTGCCAGCAGCTCTCTATCCAGGTACCAAGAGACCCAGTACTTC,CASSSLSRYQETQYF
TRBV27,-,-,TRBJ1-2,TGTGCCAGCAGTGACCCCTCTGTGGAGTCACTCTATGGCTACACCTTC,CASSDPSVESLYGYTF
TRBV9,TRBD1,-,TRBJ2-1,TGTGCCAGCAGCGTAGGAGACAGGGGTGAGCAGTTCTTC,CASSVGDRGEQFF
TRBV28,-,-,TRBJ2-1,TGTGCCAGCAGTGCCAAGGTCGTCCGATTGGACAATGAGCAGTTCTTC,CASSAKVVRLDNEQFF
TRBV7-6,TRBD2,once,TRBJ2-5,TGTGCCAGCAGCTTAGCGGGCCCGGGGGGAGAGACCCAGTACTTC,CASSLAGPGGETQYF
TRBV19,TRBD2,few,TRBJ2-3,TGTGCCAGTAGTTTATCTAGCGGGGGGCGCCATACGCAGTATTTT,CASSLSSGGRHTQYF
TRBV4-1,-,-,TRBJ1-5,TGCGCCAGCAGCCAAGCCGATAATCAGCCCCAGCATTTT,CASSQADNQPQHF
TRBV20-1,-,few,TRBJ1-2,TGCAGTGCTTCCTCGAGAAGCACGCCGACCTTC,CSASSRSTPTF
TRBV7-9,-,once,TRBJ1-2,TGTGCCAGCAGCTTAGTAGACGGCTACACCTTC,CASSLVDGYTF
TRBV4-1,-,-,TRBJ2-5,TGCGCCAGCAGCCAAGATCCCTTGGGTAGAGGAGAGACCCAGTACTTC,CASSQDPLGRGETQYF
TRBV2,-,-,TRBJ1-2,TGTGCCAGCAGTGAAAACGGCTTTGGCTATGGCTACACCTTC,CASSENGFGYGYTF
TRBV7-2,TRBD1,-,TRBJ1-5,TGTGCCAGCAGCCGGACAGGGAGCCTGTCCAATCAGCCCCAGCATTTT,CASSRTGSLSNQPQHF
TRBV25-1,-,-,TRBJ2-2,TGTGCCAGCAGTACCACGGACAGGGAGGGCACCGGGGAGCTGTTTTTT,CASSTTDREGTGELFF
TRBV9,-,-,TRBJ1-1,TGTGCCAGCAGCGTAGAAGGGGGGCGTATGGCTGAAGCTTTCTTT,CASSVEGGRMAEAFF